Listed below are T cell receptor beta chains from one sample, sequenced in a study of CD8 T cells in Susac syndrome. TCRdb fed the immunoSEQ multiplex PCR reads into MiXCR, producing one record per CDR3 protein. This sample has about 130,000 distinct CDR3 sequences; roughly 95% occur once, and the top ten carry approximately 0.12%. Source material: CD4+ T cells from PBMCs. The receptors derive from a human donor in good health. CDR3s include the opening cysteine and the closing phenylalanine or tryptophan. Each record gives: J gene, V gene, clone size, CDR3 protein. Clone size is stated in some rows and not others, as once, few, many or a class when expanded.

TRBJ2-2,TRBV2,-,CASNGQMNTGELFF
TRBJ1-2,TRBV5-1,-,CASSLAGAEGYTF
TRBJ2-7,TRBV29-1,-,CSVGGLTRSYEQYF
TRBJ2-7,TRBV3-1,-,CASSVPGVYEQYF
TRBJ1-1,TRBV28,-,CATATNTEAFF
TRBJ1-5,TRBV3-1,-,CASSQETRAQPQHF
TRBJ2-4,TRBV12-3/TRBV12-4,-,CASSRLREGGTKNIQYF
TRBJ2-7,TRBV29-1,-,CSVRSTGGEQYF
TRBJ1-2,TRBV3-1,-,CASSQRQNYGYTF
TRBJ1-2,TRBV5-1,once,CASSFGHQGAQGYTF
TRBJ2-5,TRBV3-1,-,CASSQDWKTQYF
TRBJ2-1,TRBV28,-,CASSYRGREQFF
TRBJ2-7,TRBV7-8,-,CASSTRQTGIHEQYF
TRBJ1-2,TRBV3-1,-,CASRGGGYGYTF
TRBJ2-7,TRBV20-1,once,CSATKGGTSSYEQYF
TRBJ2-5,TRBV29-1,few,CSVYKGETQYF
TRBJ2-7,TRBV14,once,CASSQGLLYEQYF
TRBJ1-2,TRBV5-1,-,CASSLSSYYGYTF
TRBJ2-7,TRBV23-1,-,CASPISYEQYF
TRBJ2-1,TRBV28,-,CASSSRRGPTNEQFF
TRBJ2-7,TRBV7-2,once,CASSDRTSSYEQYF
TRBJ2-7,TRBV28,-,CASSYDRRYEQYF
TRBJ2-5,TRBV5-1,-,CASSLTWGSQETQYF
TRBJ2-7,TRBV28,-,CASRLTTSEQYF
TRBJ2-5,TRBV2,-,CASSGDRGRQETQYF
TRBJ2-2,TRBV6-6,-,CASSYSITGELFF
TRBJ2-1,TRBV12-3/TRBV12-4,-,CASSRSGTGRNEQFF
TRBJ1-5,TRBV3-1,-,CASSHRSQPQHF
TRBJ2-5,TRBV2,-,CASSEASGPQETQYF
TRBJ2-1,TRBV27,-,CASSPVGGGYNEQFF
TRBJ2-7,TRBV30,-,CAWTLGGSSYEQYF
TRBJ2-5,TRBV6-5,-,CASSQTSGNAETQYF
TRBJ1-5,TRBV15,-,CATSGWDRSRGPQHF
TRBJ2-4,TRBV19,-,CASRTVTDIQYF
TRBJ1-1,TRBV3-1,-,CASSQEQGTAFF
TRBJ2-3,TRBV7-2,-,CASIQDRGGDTQYF
TRBJ2-7,TRBV30,-,CACVVRGYEQYF
TRBJ2-2,TRBV19,-,CASSSNLGGPGELFF
TRBJ1-2,TRBV2,-,CASSVQGNYGYTF
TRBJ2-7,TRBV28,-,CASGRGLAEPYEQYF
TRBJ1-2,TRBV9,-,CASSPRATYGYTF
TRBJ2-3,TRBV18,-,CASSPVVPDTQYF
TRBJ1-4,TRBV5-1,-,CASSLEGQGNEKLFF
TRBJ2-7,TRBV18,-,CASSHRDGVYEQYF
TRBJ1-5,TRBV30,-,CAWSPAAGQPQHF
TRBJ2-7,TRBV6-5,-,CASSSLWTGAGAGTEQYF
TRBJ1-5,TRBV28,-,CASSTGGQVYSNQPQHF
TRBJ2-3,TRBV6-1,-,CASSASTTDTQYF
TRBJ2-1,TRBV29-1,-,CSVASDSYNEQFF
TRBJ2-7,TRBV7-9,-,CASSPGTGGADSYEQYF
TRBJ2-1,TRBV5-1,-,CASSPLAEAYNEQFF
TRBJ2-2,TRBV7-9,-,CASGQFNTGELFF
TRBJ2-5,TRBV2,-,CASSDNRVQETQYF
TRBJ2-7,TRBV2,-,CASTSGRAPYEQYF
TRBJ2-7,TRBV29-1,-,CSVSTGSLYEQYF